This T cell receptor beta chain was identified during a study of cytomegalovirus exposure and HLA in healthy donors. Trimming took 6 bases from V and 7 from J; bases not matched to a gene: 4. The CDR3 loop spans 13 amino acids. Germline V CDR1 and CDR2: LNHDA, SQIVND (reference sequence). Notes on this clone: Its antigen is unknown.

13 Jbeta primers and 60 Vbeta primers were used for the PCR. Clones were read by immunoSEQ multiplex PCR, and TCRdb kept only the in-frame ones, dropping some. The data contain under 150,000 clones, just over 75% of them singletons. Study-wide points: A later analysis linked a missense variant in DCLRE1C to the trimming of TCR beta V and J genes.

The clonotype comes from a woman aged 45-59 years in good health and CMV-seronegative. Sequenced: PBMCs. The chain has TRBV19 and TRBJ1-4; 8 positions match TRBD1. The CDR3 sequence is CASRGTGGEKLFF. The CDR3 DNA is TGTGCCAGTAGGGGGACAGGTGGTGAAAAACTGTTTTTT.